Listed below are T cell receptor beta chains from one sample, sequenced in a study of shared clonotypes between healthy human individuals. Assay used: immunoSEQ multiplex PCR; TCRdb lists only in-frame clones, some missing. The sample yields nearly 2 million clones, around 96% seen once. Sequencing used naive CD8+ T cells sorted from blood. These TCRs come from a man younger than 35 in good health. Each CDR3 is given without its conserved first and last residue. Rows give clone size only sometimes, using once, few, many, or a class for an expanded clone.

TRBJ1-1 TRBV5-4 . ASSGRGGTEAF
TRBJ2-7 TRBV2 . ASRAGTGVLDEQY
TRBJ2-7 TRBV4-1 . ASSEDGAYEQY
TRBJ1-1 TRBV27 . ASSLETGDTEAF
TRBJ2-7 TRBV7-6 . ASSLEPTYEQY
TRBJ1-6 TRBV28 . ASSLIGDGSPLH
TRBJ2-1 TRBV27 . ASSFFPAGGANEQF
TRBJ2-3 TRBV4-1 . ASSQGTSGADTQY
TRBJ2-1 TRBV11-2 . ASSLVGLAIHNEQF
TRBJ2-7 TRBV5-6 . ASSPLASPDEQY
TRBJ2-7 TRBV7-9 . ASSLRQGDRNEQY
TRBJ2-3 TRBV27 . ASSFFPAASTDTQY
TRBJ2-7 TRBV11-3 . ASSLDQGRVTLIPSYEQY
TRBJ1-1 TRBV11-2 . ASSLVAAGDEAF
TRBJ2-5 TRBV19 . ASSMPGQGKKETQY
TRBJ2-7 TRBV11-2 . ASSTDRVYEQY
TRBJ2-7 TRBV23-1 . ASSLLKPGTGRPRSYEQY
TRBJ2-7 TRBV27 . ASSQRTASYEQY
TRBJ1-2 TRBV10-2 once ASSEYGGDGYT
TRBJ1-2 TRBV7-9 . ASSLGWGLYGYT
TRBJ1-4 TRBV7-9 . ASSLLALGATNEKLF
TRBJ2-5 TRBV9 . ASSVDTGEETQY
TRBJ2-7 TRBV5-5 . ASSPGQGIDEQY
TRBJ2-4 TRBV18 . ASSPGEGGIQY
TRBJ2-7 TRBV27 . ASSFGPAHYEQY
TRBJ1-6 TRBV5-6 . ASSLDRNSPLH
TRBJ2-7 TRBV27 . ASSSPGTGHHEQY
TRBJ2-7 TRBV11-2 . ASSLVSRNYEQY
TRBJ1-5 TRBV19 . ASSIIPTGWGNQPQH
TRBJ2-3 TRBV4-2 . ASSQDRADGRETSTDTQY
TRBJ2-7 TRBV7-2 . ASSLTHPEQY
TRBJ2-7 TRBV9 once ASSVGVSDYEQY
TRBJ2-7 TRBV27 . ASSLGAVSYEQY
TRBJ1-6 TRBV7-5 . ARKQQGPGSPLH
TRBJ2-7 TRBV19 . ASSMGSGLGEQY
TRBJ1-2 TRBV29-1 . SGRTGYYGYT
TRBJ2-1 TRBV4-1 . ASSQEQSRDRRYNEQF
TRBJ2-7 TRBV18 . ASSPQETYEQY
TRBJ2-7 TRBV2 . ASSEKGREVYEQY
TRBJ2-7 TRBV4-1 . ASSQPPGQGTGEQY
TRBJ2-7 TRBV10-3 . AISDRQGAIHEQY
TRBJ1-1 TRBV27 . ASSLSPLGNTEAF
TRBJ1-2 TRBV9 . ASSPTGTGIYGYT
TRBJ2-1 TRBV7-6 . ASSLGAGPNNEQF
TRBJ2-1 TRBV6-4 . ASSDRGINEQF
TRBJ1-2 TRBV6-5 . ASRAVNGYT
TRBJ1-4 TRBV27 once ASSPGRRGNEKLF
TRBJ2-7 TRBV2 . ASTAAQGPYEQY
TRBJ2-5 TRBV27 . ASSRVSPLAQETQY
TRBJ2-7 TRBV13 . ASSLEGTGKGLGYEQY
TRBJ1-5 TRBV6-1 . ASSDGAGAQPQH
TRBJ2-1 TRBV5-1 . ASSSRGGLVNEQF
TRBJ2-6 TRBV27 . ASSTGLGGANVLT
TRBJ2-1 TRBV6-5 . ASSPRLAGDNEQF
TRBJ2-5 TRBV5-1 . ASSLERGRETQY
TRBJ2-1 TRBV6-5 . ASTTSGRVGNEQF
TRBJ2-3 TRBV30 . AWSVELAGGDTQY
TRBJ2-2 TRBV14 once ASSQVIGVTGELF
TRBJ2-7 TRBV13 . ASSFRTSGINYEQY